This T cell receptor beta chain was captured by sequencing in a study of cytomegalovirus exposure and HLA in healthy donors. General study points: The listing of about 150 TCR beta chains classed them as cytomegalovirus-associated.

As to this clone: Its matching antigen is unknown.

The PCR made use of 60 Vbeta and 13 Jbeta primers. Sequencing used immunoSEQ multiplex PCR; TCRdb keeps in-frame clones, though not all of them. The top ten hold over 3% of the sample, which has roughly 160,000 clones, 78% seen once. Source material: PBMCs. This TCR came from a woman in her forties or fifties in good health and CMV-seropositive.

This CDR3 is CASSLGQSSYEQYF. The CDR3 bases are TGTGCCAGCAGCTTAGGACAGAGCTCCTACGAGCAGTACTTC. The J gene is TRBJ2-5, the V gene TRBV11-3; D is possibly TRBD1 (5 bases). Matching the DNA end better, TRBJ2-7 makes the J call doubtful. The germline V gene has CDR1 SGHNT and CDR2 YENEEA. The CDR3 spans 14 residues.